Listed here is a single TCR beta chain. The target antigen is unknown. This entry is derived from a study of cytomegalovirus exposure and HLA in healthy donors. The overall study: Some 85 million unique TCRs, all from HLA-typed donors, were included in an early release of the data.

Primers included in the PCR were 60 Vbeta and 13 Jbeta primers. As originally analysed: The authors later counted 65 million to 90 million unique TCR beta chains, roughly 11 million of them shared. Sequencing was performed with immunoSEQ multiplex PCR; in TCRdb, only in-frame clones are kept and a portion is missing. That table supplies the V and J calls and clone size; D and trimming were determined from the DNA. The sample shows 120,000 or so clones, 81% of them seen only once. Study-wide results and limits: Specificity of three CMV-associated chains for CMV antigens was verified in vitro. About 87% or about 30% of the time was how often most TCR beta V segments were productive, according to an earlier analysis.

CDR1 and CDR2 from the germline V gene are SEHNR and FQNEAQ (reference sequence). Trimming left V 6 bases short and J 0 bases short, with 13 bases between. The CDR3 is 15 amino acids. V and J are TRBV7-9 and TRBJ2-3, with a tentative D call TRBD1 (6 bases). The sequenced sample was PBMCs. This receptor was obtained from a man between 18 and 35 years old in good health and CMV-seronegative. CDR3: CASRFTTGSTDTQYF. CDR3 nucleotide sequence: TGTGCCAGCAGGTTCACGACAGGTAGCACAGATACGCAGTATTTT.